This T cell receptor (beta chain) was obtained from a study of identical twins. Study conclusions and caveats: The models gave estimates that fell short of the out-of-frame TCR alpha sharing seen in monozygotic twins. Within beta out-of-frame sequences, the excess sharing observed between twins was weaker. Cord blood beta clonotypes that were abundant carried fewer insertions, and memory repertoires showed no such trend. Out-of-frame alpha sequences common to twins exhibited an excess of low generation probability.

This clonotype was observed many times. Its antigen is undetermined. Trimming cost V 3 bases and J 6 bases, with 17 bases left between them. CDR1 SGHRS and CDR2 YFSETQ come from the germline V gene. CDR3 size: 15 residues. TCRdb itself ran the 5' RACE reads through MiXCR, one entry per CDR3 protein. Among roughly 690,000 distinct CDR3 sequences listed, 5.5% to 7.5% were seen once. The source is a man between 18 and 35 years old in good health. This chain joins TRBV5-1 and TRBJ2-3; D unresolved. The material sequenced was naive T cells sorted from blood. Written as DNA, the CDR3 is TGCGCCAGCAGCTCTCCAGCCAGAAACACGGATACGCAGTATTTT. Translating gives CASSSPARNTDTQYF.